Below, 17 T cell receptor beta chains from the same sample are listed, as sequenced in a study of immune reconstitution after stem cell transplant in scleroderma. MiXCR was run by TCRdb on the RT-PCR reads, yielding one entry per CDR3 protein. Of approximately 3,000 distinct CDR3 sequences in the sample, about 10% were seen once. Sample collection was performed before or after autologous hematopoietic stem cell transplantation (not recorded which). Receptors originate from a female donor with systemic sclerosis.

By its share, this clonotype is large (0.1 to 1%). The chain employs TRBV7-9 and TRBJ1-1; D is unclear. CDR1 and CDR2 from the germline V gene are SEHNR and FQNEAQ (reference sequence). V lost 5 bases, J lost 3 bases, and 16 bases lay in between. CDR3 length: 15 amino acids. CDR3 region: CASSGQQFRDTEAFF. CDR3 nucleotide sequence: TGTGCCAGCAGCGGCCAACAGTTCCGAGACACTGAAGCTTTCTTT.

This clonotype has more than one count but fewer than ten. The chain carries TRBV2 and TRBJ2-1; D gene uncertain. V lost 1 base to trimming and J lost 13 bases, with 8 bases between them. The germline gives CDR1 SNHLY, CDR2 FYNNEI. The CDR3 runs 11 residues. CDR3 in amino acids: CASSEGVAQFF. The CDR3 DNA is TGTGCCAGCAGTGAAGGGGTAGCACAGTTCTTC.

The table lists this clonotype with a few counts. The chain employs TRBV6-2 or TRBV6-3 and TRBJ1-2; D perhaps matches TRBD1 (5 bases). The CDR3 runs to 15 residues. V lost 3 bases and J lost 0, with 11 bases in between. From germline, CDR1 is MNHEY and CDR2 SVGEGT. CDR3 DNA: TGTGCCAGCAGTTATCAACAGGTCCCTAACTATGGCTACACCTTC. It translates to CASSYQQVPNYGYTF.

The chain is built from TRBV30 and TRBJ2-1, with 9 bases identical to TRBD2. In germline, CDR1 is GTSNPN, CDR2 SVGIG (reference sequence). Losses at the gene ends were 2 bases for V and 6 bases for J; bases not matched to a gene: 8. The CDR3 spans 15 residues. The CDR3 DNA follows: TGTGCCTGGAGTTTAGGGCTAGCGGGGATCAATGAGCAGTTCTTC. Protein sequence: CAWSLGLAGINEQFF.

This clonotype is deemed medium-sized (0.01 to 0.1%). J is TRBJ2-7 and V is TRBV12-2. TRBV12-2 is a pseudogene. The CDR3 has 12 amino acids. The DNA for the CDR3 is TGTGCAAGTCGCTTTGACACCTACGAGCAGTACTTC. This gives the protein CASRFDTYEQYF.

This clonotype qualifies as medium-sized. The V call is TRBV20-1, the J call TRBJ1-5; the D gene is possibly TRBD1 (6 bases). The V and J ends lost 3 bases and 6 bases respectively, with 6 bases between them. Germline V gene lookup returns CDR1 DFQATT and CDR2 SNEGSKA (reference sequence). This CDR3 comprises 11 residues. The CDR3 DNA reads as TGCAGTGCTAGGGGGGCTCAGCCCCAGCATTTT. Translating gives CSARGAQPQHF.

This clonotype was counted only a few times. J is TRBJ2-3 and V is TRBV11-3; tentative D call: TRBD2 (5 bases). This CDR3 has 13 amino acids. CDR1 is SGHNT, CDR2 YENEEA, per germline. The V end lost 5 bases, the J end lost 1 base, and 7 bases lay between the germline ends. The CDR3 reads CASSLGGTDTQYF. The DNA of the CDR3 is TGTGCCAGCAGCCTCGGGGGCACAGATACGCAGTATTTT.

By sample fraction, this clonotype is medium-sized. This sequence joins TRBV20-1 and TRBJ1-5; D is uncertain. Germline V gene sequence: CDR1 DFQATT, CDR2 SNEGSKA (reference sequence). The V end lost 1 base, the J end lost 4 bases, and 11 bases lay between the germline ends. This CDR3 has 14 amino acids. The CDR3 nucleotides read TGCAGTGCTAGAGGTGGTAGGGAAAATCAGCCCCAGCATTTT. This translates into CSARGGRENQPQHF.

This clonotype rates as medium-sized. The rearrangement joins TRBV24-1 to TRBJ1-2; D is ambiguous. There are 12 residues in the CDR3. The germline V and J ends were trimmed by 3 bases and 7 bases, with 8 bases remaining between them. Germline CDR1 and CDR2: KGHDR and SFDVKD. CDR3 sequence: CATSDAVIGYTF. As DNA, the CDR3 is TGTGCCACCAGTGATGCCGTGATTGGCTACACCTTC.

This clonotype rates as medium-sized. The chain joins TRBV2 to TRBJ1-1; D call uncertain. The CDR3 consists of 13 residues. V was shortened by 8 bases and J by 13 bases, with 23 bases between the two germline ends. Germline CDR1 reads SNHLY; CDR2 reads FYNNEI. The CDR3 bases are TGTGCCAGCTGTGGGCAGGTTCGAGCTCCGGTTTTCTTT. As protein: CASCGQVRAPVFF.

By share, this clonotype counts as large. The chain couples TRBV5-1 to TRBJ1-1, with 9 bases aligning to TRBD1. This CDR3 has 14 amino acids. Trimming removed 7 bases from V and 0 bases from J; junction bases left unmatched: 4. Germline V CDR1 and CDR2: SGHRS, YFSETQ. DNA for the CDR3: TGCGCCAGCGGCGGACAGGGGTTGAACACTGAAGCTTTCTTT. It translates to CASGGQGLNTEAFF.

This clonotype is termed large. The chain links TRBV14 to TRBJ1-4; possible D gene TRBD1, 6 bases. V was clipped by 4 bases and J by 8 bases, with 17 bases between them. The CDR3 has 15 residues. CDR1 is SGHDN, CDR2 FVKESK, per germline. CDR3: CASSRTKGVGEKLFF. DNA of the CDR3: TGTGCCAGCAGCCGAACAAAGGGGGTGGGCGAAAAACTGTTTTTT.

This clonotype is labeled as medium-sized. The V gene is TRBV7-2, the J gene TRBJ1-2, with 11 bases matching TRBD1. Germline loops: CDR1 SGHTA, CDR2 FQGNSA. Unmatched junction bases numbered 4, after V lost 5 bases and J lost 2 bases. CDR3 size: 15 residues. The CDR3 bases are TGTGCCAGCAGCAGCAGGACAGGGGGCAACTATGGCTACACCTTC. Translating it yields CASSSRTGGNYGYTF.

The V gene is TRBV20-1, the J gene TRBJ2-5; the D is unclear. Looked up from germline, CDR1 is DFQATT and CDR2 is SNEGSKA (reference sequence). The CDR3 runs to 12 residues. Trimming shortened V by 3 bases and J by 0 bases, and 5 bases separated the two germline ends. CDR3 loop: CSASYHQETQYF. The CDR3 DNA is TGCAGTGCTAGTTACCACCAAGAGACCCAGTACTTC.

This clonotype counts as medium-sized (0.01 to 0.1%). The rearrangement uses TRBV5-6 and TRBJ2-1, with TRBD1 matching 9 bases. The trim removed 0 bases at V and 4 bases at J, leaving 8 bases unmatched. Germline V gene sequence: CDR1 SGHDT, CDR2 YYEEEE. CDR3 length: 17 amino acids. The CDR3: CASSLVRGTGQYNEQFF. The CDR3, as DNA: TGTGCCAGCAGCTTGGTCAGGGGGACAGGGCAATACAATGAGCAGTTCTTC. The whole variable domain, remainder taken from reference TRBV5-6 and TRBJ2-1, is DAGVTQSPTHLIKTRGQQVTLRCSPKSGHDTVSWYQQALGQGPQFIFQYYEEEERQRGNFPDRFSGHQFPNYSSELNVNALLLGDSALYLCASSLVRGTGQYNEQFFGPGTRLTVL.

The chain uses TRBV6-6 and TRBJ1-5; 8 nucleotides match TRBD1. Germline assignment: CDR1 MNHNY and CDR2 SVGAGI (reference sequence). The V gene end was trimmed by 4 bases and the J gene end by 6 bases; junction bases not matched to a gene: 11. This CDR3 comprises 16 residues. CDR3 coding DNA: TGTGCCAGCAGTTCCCCGGACAGGGCTGCGGGTCAGCCCCAGCATTTT. It specifies CASSSPDRAAGQPQHF.

This clonotype is labeled as medium-sized. The chain has TRBV7-2 and TRBJ1-3; D is unresolved. Trimming took off 5 bases at V and 4 bases at J, with 12 bases between the two ends. This CDR3 contains 14 residues. CDR1 is SGHTA, CDR2 FQGNSA, per germline. DNA of the CDR3: TGTGCCAGCAGCATACAAACTGTAGGAAACACCATATATTTT. This gives the protein CASSIQTVGNTIYF.